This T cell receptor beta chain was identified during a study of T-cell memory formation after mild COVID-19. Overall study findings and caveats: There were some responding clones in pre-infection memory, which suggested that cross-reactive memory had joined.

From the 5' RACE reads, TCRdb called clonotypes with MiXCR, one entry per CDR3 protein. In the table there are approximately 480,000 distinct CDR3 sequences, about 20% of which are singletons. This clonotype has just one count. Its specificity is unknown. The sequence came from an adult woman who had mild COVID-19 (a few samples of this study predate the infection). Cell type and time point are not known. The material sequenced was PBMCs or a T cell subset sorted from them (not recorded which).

The DNA for the CDR3 is TGCGCCAGCAGCCAAGAGACAGGGGATTACACCGGGGAGCTGTTTTTT. The encoded protein is CASSQETGDYTGELFF. This rearrangement joins TRBV4-3 to TRBJ2-2, with 8 bases fitting TRBD1. Trimming removed 0 bases from V and 3 bases from J; junction bases left unmatched: 3. CDR1 LGHNA and CDR2 YSLEER come from the germline V gene. CDR3 length: 16 amino acids.